The rows below give T cell receptor beta chains drawn from one sample of a study of blood T cell repertoires in COVID-19. The assay was immunoSEQ multiplex PCR, and TCRdb's table has in-frame clones only and misses some. Found here are about 420,000 clones, roughly 90% of them singletons; the top ten hold about 0.91%. The specimen sequenced was peripheral blood. Receptors were obtained from a man younger than 35 with COVID-19, enrolled during active disease. Both conserved end residues are part of each CDR3. The order of the fields is V gene, D gene, J gene, CDR3 protein. The D gene is left open where the match is weak.

v_call: TRBV19; d_call: TRBD2; j_call: TRBJ2-1; cdr3_aa: CASSMYGRGRAYNEQFF
v_call: TRBV10-1; d_call: NA; j_call: TRBJ2-3; cdr3_aa: CASSGFNRASTDTQYF
v_call: TRBV27; d_call: NA; j_call: TRBJ2-5; cdr3_aa: CASSLMGRGETQYF
v_call: TRBV5-5; d_call: NA; j_call: TRBJ2-3; cdr3_aa: CASSLESNTQYF
v_call: TRBV6-6; d_call: TRBD1; j_call: TRBJ2-7; cdr3_aa: CASSLGQGVSYEQYF
v_call: TRBV20-1; d_call: TRBD2; j_call: TRBJ2-2; cdr3_aa: CSASWVAGGPTGELFF
v_call: TRBV5-8; d_call: NA; j_call: TRBJ2-7; cdr3_aa: CASSLQGPYEQYF
v_call: TRBV7-6; d_call: TRBD1; j_call: TRBJ2-2; cdr3_aa: CASSPRDRGASVTGELFF
v_call: TRBV10-2; d_call: TRBD2; j_call: TRBJ2-7; cdr3_aa: CATTLPPVGQRGGSEQYF
v_call: TRBV5-1; d_call: NA; j_call: TRBJ2-6; cdr3_aa: CASSFFYSSGANVLTF
v_call: TRBV24-1; d_call: TRBD1; j_call: TRBJ2-1; cdr3_aa: CATSDRDRRSYNEQFF
v_call: TRBV30; d_call: TRBD2; j_call: TRBJ2-1; cdr3_aa: CAWSDGGGRALNEQFF
v_call: TRBV19; d_call: NA; j_call: TRBJ2-1; cdr3_aa: CASSITSGENNEQFF
v_call: TRBV19; d_call: TRBD2; j_call: TRBJ2-1; cdr3_aa: CATLPSGGAINEQFF
v_call: TRBV27; d_call: NA; j_call: TRBJ2-5; cdr3_aa: CASSSGDQETQYF
v_call: TRBV14; d_call: NA; j_call: TRBJ1-2; cdr3_aa: CASSISGVWDYGYTF
v_call: TRBV6-5; d_call: NA; j_call: TRBJ1-5; cdr3_aa: CASSFGQSNQPQHF
v_call: TRBV6-5; d_call: NA; j_call: TRBJ1-2; cdr3_aa: CASSYRRGNYGYTF
v_call: TRBV9; d_call: NA; j_call: TRBJ1-6; cdr3_aa: CASSDQDSPLHF
v_call: TRBV7-2; d_call: TRBD2; j_call: TRBJ2-3; cdr3_aa: CASSLDRSGGWADTQYF
v_call: TRBV2; d_call: NA; j_call: TRBJ2-6; cdr3_aa: CASTRTSGANVLTF
v_call: TRBV2; d_call: NA; j_call: TRBJ2-2; cdr3_aa: CASSERRTGELFF
v_call: TRBV5-1; d_call: TRBD2; j_call: TRBJ2-5; cdr3_aa: CASSSRWGGETQYF
v_call: TRBV6-5; d_call: NA; j_call: TRBJ2-1; cdr3_aa: CASSYFQGSYNEQFF
v_call: TRBV19; d_call: NA; j_call: TRBJ1-4; cdr3_aa: CASSMPGRDEKLFF
v_call: TRBV20-1; d_call: TRBD2; j_call: TRBJ2-4; cdr3_aa: CSASSQRGNIQYF
v_call: TRBV19; d_call: NA; j_call: TRBJ1-2; cdr3_aa: CASRTLHQGRGYTF
v_call: TRBV29-1; d_call: TRBD2; j_call: TRBJ2-3; cdr3_aa: CSASGGNGTDTQYF
v_call: TRBV5-1; d_call: TRBD2; j_call: TRBJ2-5; cdr3_aa: CASSRLGQPGLVFQETQYF
v_call: TRBV6-5; d_call: TRBD1; j_call: TRBJ1-5; cdr3_aa: CASSDRDSRISPQHF
v_call: TRBV2; d_call: TRBD2; j_call: TRBJ2-1; cdr3_aa: CASRLIAGAYNEQFF
v_call: TRBV5-8; d_call: NA; j_call: TRBJ1-2; cdr3_aa: CASSLAQNYGYTF
v_call: TRBV13; d_call: TRBD2; j_call: TRBJ2-5; cdr3_aa: CASSLLGGGGDQETQYF
v_call: TRBV30; d_call: NA; j_call: TRBJ1-6; cdr3_aa: CAWSDPPYNNSPLHF
v_call: TRBV30; d_call: NA; j_call: TRBJ2-5; cdr3_aa: CAWRGPGLYETQYF
v_call: TRBV6-1; d_call: TRBD1; j_call: TRBJ1-4; cdr3_aa: CASSERQGEGGEKLFF
v_call: TRBV10-3; d_call: NA; j_call: TRBJ2-7; cdr3_aa: CASRDIDEQYF
v_call: TRBV14; d_call: TRBD1; j_call: TRBJ1-1; cdr3_aa: CASSQIKGQGNTEAFF
v_call: TRBV2; d_call: NA; j_call: TRBJ1-6; cdr3_aa: CASSEALSGSPLHF
v_call: TRBV5-6; d_call: NA; j_call: TRBJ1-2; cdr3_aa: CASSYRDTSYGYTF
v_call: TRBV29-1; d_call: TRBD2; j_call: TRBJ2-1; cdr3_aa: CSVGLAELNEQFF
v_call: TRBV30; d_call: TRBD1; j_call: TRBJ2-7; cdr3_aa: CAWRTGVPYEQYF
v_call: TRBV5-1; d_call: NA; j_call: TRBJ1-2; cdr3_aa: CASSPEVAGNLYGYTF
v_call: TRBV2; d_call: NA; j_call: TRBJ2-5; cdr3_aa: CASSEARVQYF
v_call: TRBV25-1; d_call: NA; j_call: TRBJ1-1; cdr3_aa: CASTGNTEAFF